The next 20 T cell receptor beta chains were all read from a single sample in a study of T cell changes during pregnancy in multiple sclerosis. The protocol was immunoSEQ multiplex PCR, while the TCRdb copy is restricted to in-frame clones and leaves out a portion. The sample yields 60,000 to 70,000 clones, 92% seen once. Sample: peripheral blood, taken in the second trimester of pregnancy. The receptors originated from a female donor in good health, enrolled as a control in a pregnancy study.

The chain couples TRBV13 to TRBJ1-1; no firm D call. This CDR3 comprises 13 residues. The germline gives CDR1 PRHDT, CDR2 FYEKMQ (reference sequence). Trimming removed 0 bases from V and 1 base from J, with 3 bases in between. As DNA, the CDR3 is TGTGCCAGCAGCTTAGGACAGAACACTGAAGCTTTCTTT. It is translated as CASSLGQNTEAFF.

The chain has TRBV28 and TRBJ2-5, with TRBD2 as a possible D gene (6 bases). There are 15 residues in the CDR3. The V gene's germline CDR1 is MDHEN and CDR2 SYDVKM. CDR3 protein: CAVVGGLGPQETQYF. The CDR3 nucleotides are TGTGCGGTCGTCGGGGGACTCGGACCTCAAGAGACCCAGTACTTC.

The chain is built from TRBV11-2 and TRBJ2-1; 8 nucleotides align to TRBD1. Germline V CDR1 and CDR2: SGHAT, FQNNGV. There are 13 residues in the CDR3. With 5 bases clipped from V and 7 bases from J, the junction kept 4 bases outside the gene matches. Written as DNA, the CDR3 is TGTGCCAGCAGCAACACAGGGGGTAATGAGCAGTTCTTC. Protein sequence: CASSNTGGNEQFF.

The rearrangement links TRBV6-5 to TRBJ2-7; TRBD2 matches 8 bases. The CDR3 is 15 amino acids. V lost 5 bases, J lost 5 bases, and 11 bases stayed unmatched. The germline V gene has CDR1 MNHEY and CDR2 SVGAGI. The CDR3 bases are TGTGCCAGCAGTACCTCCTGGACTAGCCGAAACGAGCAGTACTTC. Protein product: CASSTSWTSRNEQYF.

This chain uses TRBV4-1 with TRBJ1-5; the D is unclear. This CDR3 spans 17 amino acids. V gave up 2 bases and J gave up 0 bases, with 14 bases separating them. Germline V CDR1 and CDR2: MGHRA, YSYEKL. The CDR3 nucleotides are TGCGCCAGCAGCCAACCAACGGAGGGATATAGCAATCAGCCCCAGCATTTT. Amino acid sequence: CASSQPTEGYSNQPQHF.

This clone occurred once. The chain recombines TRBV18 with TRBJ2-5; maybe TRBD1 (6 bases). CDR1 and CDR2 from the germline V gene are KGHSH and LQKENI. CDR3 length equals 15 residues. V was cut by 2 bases and J by 2 bases, with 12 bases left in between. The CDR3 DNA follows: TGTGCCAGCTCACCATCTCAGGGGACGCAAGAGACCCAGTACTTC. Amino acid sequence: CASSPSQGTQETQYF.

The chain couples TRBV15 to TRBJ2-2; the match to TRBD2 covers 8 bases. The CDR3 spans 16 residues. V lost 2 bases, J lost 3 bases, and 5 bases stayed unmatched. Germline V lookup: CDR1 LNHNV, CDR2 YYDKDF (reference sequence). The CDR3: CATSRKRGFDTGELFF. For the CDR3, the DNA is TGTGCCACCAGCAGAAAGCGGGGGTTCGACACCGGGGAGCTGTTTTTT.

The CDR3 reads CASRARRGGPETQYF. The DNA for the CDR3 is TGTGCCAGCAGGGCTCGGCGGGGGGGCCCGGAGACCCAGTACTTC. V gene TRBV6-5 combines with J gene TRBJ2-5, with 9 bases matching TRBD2. J gave up 5 bases and V 6 bases, and 10 bases lay outside the gene matches. Germline V gene data show CDR1 as MNHEY and CDR2 as SVGAGI. The CDR3 contains 15 residues.

Here the CDR3 reads CASSRGTSGLEQFF. The CDR3 nucleotides read TGTGCCAGCAGCCGCGGGACTAGCGGACTTGAGCAGTTCTTC. This rearrangement joins TRBV7-2 to TRBJ2-1; 11 nucleotides agree with TRBD2. Germline V gene sequence: CDR1 SGHTA, CDR2 FQGNSA. This CDR3 has 14 residues. V was pared by 5 bases and J by 9 bases, with 6 bases of the junction left unmatched.

J is TRBJ1-2 and V is TRBV9; D call uncertain. Germline lookup yields CDR1 SGDLS and CDR2 YYNGEE. This CDR3 comprises 13 residues. V lost 1 base, J lost 5 bases, and 9 bases lay in between. This CDR3 reads CASSVNGEYGYTF. The DNA for the CDR3 is TGTGCCAGCAGCGTAAACGGGGAATATGGCTACACCTTC.

This clone has a single count. This rearrangement joins TRBV28 to TRBJ2-1, with 9 nucleotides matching TRBD1. The CDR3 is made up of 16 amino acids. CDR1 and CDR2 (germline): MDHEN, SYDVKM. V dropped 8 bases and J dropped 8; count of bases not matched to a gene: 16. The CDR3 DNA sequence: TGTGCCAGCTCGTGGGTGGAGACAGGGGGTTTCGATGAGCAGTTCTTC. As protein: CASSWVETGGFDEQFF. The full variable domain, with the rest looked up from reference TRBV28 and TRBJ2-1, is DVKVTQSSRYLVKRTGEKVFLECVQDMDHENMFWYRQDPGLGLRLIYFSYDVKMKEKGDIPEGYSVSREKKERFSLILESASTNQTSMYLCASSWVETGGFDEQFFGPGTRLTVL.

V and J are TRBV2 and TRBJ1-6; TRBD1 aligns across 7 bases. From germline, CDR1 is SNHLY and CDR2 FYNNEI. J lost 5 bases, V lost 4 bases, and 2 bases had no gene match. The CDR3 loop spans 14 amino acids. CDR3 DNA: TGTGCCAGCAGTGGACAGGGCGATAATTCACCCCTCCACTTT. Translating gives CASSGQGDNSPLHF. Full variable domain (missing parts from reference TRBV2 and TRBJ1-6): EPEVTQTPSHQVTQMGQEVILRCVPISNHLYFYWYRQILGQKVEFLVSFYNNEISEKSEIFDDQFSVERPDGSNFTLKIRSTKLEDSAMYFCASSGQGDNSPLHFGNGTRLTVT.

V usage is TRBV10-3 and J usage is TRBJ2-7; 8 bases line up with TRBD1. Germline V gene sequence: CDR1 ENHRY, CDR2 SYGVKD. The length of the CDR3 is 16 residues. After removal of 3 bases from V and 0 bases from J, the junction contained 7 bases not matched to a gene. The CDR3 DNA follows: TGTGCCATCAGTGACATAAGGACAGGGTCCTCCTACGAGCAGTACTTC. This translates into CAISDIRTGSSYEQYF.

This clone has only one observation. The chain employs TRBV6-5 and TRBJ1-5; D possibly corresponds to TRBD1 (6 bases). The germline gives CDR1 MNHEY, CDR2 SVGAGI. V was pared by 4 bases and J by 1 base, with 14 bases between. CDR3 length equals 16 residues. The CDR3 coding sequence is TGTGCCAGCAGTTCCTCTACAGGGTTGAGCAATCAGCCCCAGCATTTT. Encoded protein: CASSSSTGLSNQPQHF.

V usage is TRBV2 and J usage is TRBJ1-1; D unclear. Trimming left V 6 bases short and J 4 bases short, with 12 bases between. CDR1 SNHLY and CDR2 FYNNEI come from the germline V gene. The CDR3 has 13 residues. CDR3 protein: CASREGASTEAFF. CDR3 DNA: TGTGCCAGCAGGGAGGGTGCAAGCACTGAAGCTTTCTTT.

The gene calls are TRBV6-4 and TRBJ2-1; 12 bases map to TRBD2. The CDR3 contains 16 residues. V dropped 3 bases and J dropped 2; count of bases not matched to a gene: 2. The germline V gene has CDR1 MRHNA and CDR2 SNTAGT. CDR3 nucleotides: TGTGCCAGCAGTGATACTAGCGGGGGGACCTACAATGAGCAGTTCTTC. Translated: CASSDTSGGTYNEQFF.

This chain joins TRBV6-1 and TRBJ2-2; a weak D match, TRBD2 (5 bases). Trimming pared 2 bases from V and 7 bases from J, leaving 11 bases between. Germline V gene sequence: CDR1 MNHNS, CDR2 SASEGT. The CDR3 has 14 residues. The DNA of the CDR3 is TGTGCCAGCAGTGAACCCGGGATTTACGGGGAGCTGTTTTTT. Translating it yields CASSEPGIYGELFF.

This rearrangement joins TRBV6-5 to TRBJ1-6; the D gene is possibly TRBD1 (5 bases). CDR3 length equals 12 residues. From germline, CDR1 is MNHEY and CDR2 SVGAGI. V gave up 8 bases and J gave up 9 bases, with 11 bases separating them. The DNA for the CDR3 is TGTGCCAGCGGCAGGGAGGGTTCACCCCTCCACTTT. Translation: CASGREGSPLHF.

The V gene is TRBV7-3, the J gene TRBJ2-7, with 15 bases identical to TRBD2. Germline lookup yields CDR1 SGHTA and CDR2 FQGTGA. Trimming at V came to 4 bases and at J to 7 bases, leaving 5 bases not matched to a gene. The CDR3 runs 15 residues. As DNA, the CDR3 is TGTGCCAGCAGCTCCGGACTAGCGGGAGGGAGTGAGCAGTACTTC. Amino acids: CASSSGLAGGSEQYF.

CDR3 loop: CASRKAGTSNEQFF. DNA of the CDR3: TGTGCCAGCAGAAAAGCGGGTACTAGCAATGAGCAGTTCTTC. The V gene is TRBV13, the J gene TRBJ2-1; D may be TRBD2 (6 bases). This CDR3 is built from 14 residues. The V gene's germline CDR1 is PRHDT and CDR2 FYEKMQ (reference sequence). The germline V and J ends were trimmed by 6 bases and 6 bases, with 15 bases remaining between them. Variable domain in full (rest from reference TRBV13 and TRBJ2-1): AAGVIQSPRHLIKEKRETATLKCYPIPRHDTVYWYQQGPGQDPQFLISFYEKMQSDKGSIPDRFSAQQFSDYHSELNMSSLELGDSALYFCASRKAGTSNEQFFGPGTRLTVL.